The present TCR beta chain was sequenced within a study of post-analysis software for immune sequencing data. Study summary: Courses of disease covered relapsing-remitting, secondary progressive and progressive-relapsing multiple sclerosis.

Study-wide findings and caveats: There was significantly lower normalized Chao1 diversity in multiple sclerosis patients than in controls. TRBV5-6, TRBV5-1 and TRBV20-1 belonged to a set of roughly 5 TRBV segments that were more frequent in patients than controls. By F measure, strong co-clustering occurred among samples prepared in the same batch.

The authors incorporated unique molecular identifiers into the TCR beta cDNA libraries. TCRdb itself ran the PCR reads through MiXCR, one entry per CDR3 protein. The data show roughly 730,000 distinct CDR3 sequences, roughly 29% seen once. Concerning this clonotype itself: Antigen specificity is unknown.

J lost 2 bases, V lost 6 bases, and 8 bases had no gene match. This CDR3 comprises 16 residues. The chain uses TRBV12-3 or TRBV12-4 and TRBJ2-1; TRBD2 aligns across 9 bases. Specimen: blood. This sequence was found in a girl between 10 and 17 years old with multiple sclerosis. CDR3 protein: CASSATSGQTYNEQFF. For the CDR3, the DNA is TGTGCCAGCAGCGCTACTAGCGGGCAAACCTACAATGAGCAGTTCTTC.